Presented here are 26 T cell receptor beta chains from one specimen sequenced in a study of siplizumab effects on memory and regulatory T cells. Measured with immunoSEQ multiplex PCR; TCRdb has only the in-frame clones, and not every one. The table records about 15,000 clones, approximately 45% of them present only once. Over a period of roughly 6 days at 37 degrees C, the mixed lymphocyte reaction cells were cocultured. Antigens of these TCRs are unknown. Specimen: CFSE-low (dividing) CD4+ T cells sorted from an allogeneic mixed lymphocyte reaction. All receptors come from a human donor in good health; the cells came from an allogeneic mixed lymphocyte reaction. Some clones in this sample may be carry-over from other donors' samples.

The V and J genes are TRBV19 and TRBJ2-6, with 7 bases identical to TRBD1. Per the germline V gene, CDR1 is LNHDA and CDR2 is SQIVND (reference sequence). The CDR3 sequence is 16 residues long. The junction had 7 bases not matched to a gene; V was cut back by 4 bases and J by 4 bases. The CDR3 bases are TGTGCCAGTAGTACCTACAGGGGTACCGGGGCCAACGTCCTGACTTTC. It specifies CASSTYRGTGANVLTF.

The V and J genes are TRBV2 and TRBJ2-1; D is unclear. Trimming pared 8 bases from V and 5 bases from J, leaving 4 bases between. The CDR3 loop spans 10 amino acids. Germline assignment: CDR1 SNHLY and CDR2 FYNNEI. CDR3 residues: CASRNNEQFF. The CDR3 DNA sequence: TGTGCCAGCCGGAACAATGAGCAGTTCTTC. Filled out from reference TRBV2 and TRBJ2-1, the complete variable domain reads EPEVTQTPSHQVTQMGQEVILRCVPISNHLYFYWYRQILGQKVEFLVSFYNNEISEKSEIFDDQFSVERPDGSNFTLKIRSTKLEDSAMYFCASRNNEQFFGPGTRLTVL.

This chain links TRBV7-9 with TRBJ2-7; D is unresolved. This CDR3 contains 12 residues. V was pared by 4 bases and J by 6 bases, with 10 bases between. The V gene's germline CDR1 is SEHNR and CDR2 FQNEAQ (reference sequence). The CDR3 loop is CASSSRASEQYF. In DNA form, the CDR3 reads TGTGCCAGCAGCTCCAGAGCCTCCGAGCAGTACTTC.

In its sample, this clone ranks as medium-sized. The V gene is TRBV5-1, the J gene TRBJ1-6; unclear D gene. Trimming took 1 base from V and 8 from J, leaving 16 bases between them. CDR3 length: 16 residues. The germline V gene encodes CDR1 SGHRS and CDR2 YFSETQ. The CDR3 bases are TGCGCCAGCAGCTTGCAAGGGCAACGGATCTATTCACCCCTCCACTTT. Translated, it gives CASSLQGQRIYSPLHF.

This clone was observed a few times. CDR3 nucleotides: TGCGCCAGCAGCTTCGCCGTAGCGGGAGTTTGGGAGACCCAGTACTTC. Its translation is CASSFAVAGVWETQYF. The rearrangement links TRBV5-1 to TRBJ2-5, with 9 bases that match TRBD2. V was pared by 2 bases and J by 5 bases, with 10 bases of the junction left unmatched. CDR1 and CDR2 (germline): SGHRS, YFSETQ. This CDR3 is 16 amino acids long. The variable domain in full, with the rest retrieved from reference TRBV5-1 and TRBJ2-5, is KAGVTQTPRYLIKTRGQQVTLSCSPISGHRSVSWYQQTPGQGLQFLFEYFSETQRNKGNFPGRFSGRQFSNSRSEMNVSTLELGDSALYLCASSFAVAGVWETQYFGPGTRLLVL.

This clone was seen once. The chain uses TRBV19 and TRBJ2-1; 10 bases line up with TRBD2. The CDR3 is made up of 14 amino acids. CDR1 and CDR2 from the germline V gene are LNHDA and SQIVND (reference sequence). The ends lost 5 bases at V and 8 bases at J; junction bases unmatched: 6. CDR3 sequence: CASSYLAGAYEQFF. CDR3 nucleotide sequence: TGTGCCAGTAGTTATCTAGCGGGAGCGTATGAGCAGTTCTTC.

The chain uses TRBV5-4 and TRBJ2-7; a possible D gene is TRBD2 (5 bases). Germline V CDR1 and CDR2: SGHNT, YYREEE (reference sequence). Trimming took off 3 bases at V and 1 base at J, with 5 bases between the two ends. This CDR3 is built from 12 residues. CDR3 amino acids: CASSWESYEQYF. The DNA of the CDR3 is TGTGCCAGCAGCTGGGAGTCCTACGAGCAGTACTTC.

V and J are TRBV2 and TRBJ2-1; 12 bases fit TRBD2. CDR1 is SNHLY, CDR2 FYNNEI, per germline. The trim removed 6 bases at V and 7 bases at J, leaving 13 bases unmatched. The CDR3 runs to 17 residues. In DNA, the CDR3 is TGTGCCAGCAGCCCTAGCGGGAGGGCAACCTGGAGGAATGAGCAGTTCTTC. Protein sequence: CASSPSGRATWRNEQFF.

The chain couples TRBV28 to TRBJ2-7, with D possibly TRBD1 on 6 matching bases. Looked up from germline, CDR1 is MDHEN and CDR2 is SYDVKM. The V end lost 3 bases, the J end lost 5 bases, and 20 bases lay between the germline ends. The CDR3 runs to 16 residues. The CDR3 sequence: CASSFRGEGVRNEQYF. The CDR3 DNA is TGTGCCAGCAGTTTCAGGGGAGAGGGAGTTAGAAACGAGCAGTACTTC.

As to this clone: This may be a read error: a much more frequent sequence differs by one nucleotide. The chain couples TRBV14 to TRBJ2-7, with TRBD1 matching over 8 bases. Germline CDR1 and CDR2: SGHDN and FVKESK. The CDR3 has 14 residues. As DNA, the CDR3 is TGTGTCAGCAGCCATTGGACAGGGAACTACGAGCAGTACTTC. Protein product: CVSSHWTGNYEQYF.

V gene TRBV10-3 combines with J gene TRBJ2-7; 8 nucleotides agree with TRBD2. The CDR3 consists of 14 residues. Unmatched junction bases numbered 6, after V lost 4 bases and J lost 4 bases. Germline V gene lookup returns CDR1 ENHRY and CDR2 SYGVKD. The CDR3 loop is CAISGSGSGYEQYF. The CDR3 DNA follows: TGTGCCATCAGTGGGAGCGGGAGTGGTTACGAGCAGTACTTC.

The rearrangement links TRBV7-9 to TRBJ1-2; 9 bases match TRBD1. With V trimmed by 5 bases and J by 8 bases, 12 bases remained unmatched. The CDR3 length is 15 residues. Germline-derived CDR1 and CDR2 are SEHNR and FQNEAQ (reference sequence). The chain's CDR3 is CASSPAGTGWRGYTF. CDR3 sequence (DNA): TGTGCCAGCAGCCCAGCGGGGACAGGGTGGCGGGGCTACACCTTC.

The chain combines TRBV6-1 with TRBJ2-6; D is unclear. This CDR3 has 15 residues. Between the trimmed V and J ends, which lost 6 bases and 5 bases, there was a span of 14 bases. Germline loops: CDR1 MNHNS, CDR2 SASEGT. The DNA for the CDR3 is TGTGCCAGCAGCCAAACGCTAGTAAGGGCCAACGTCCTGACTTTC. It translates to CASSQTLVRANVLTF.

The chain is built from TRBV4-2 and TRBJ2-7; D possibly corresponds to TRBD2 (7 bases). Germline V gene sequence: CDR1 LGHNA, CDR2 YNFKEQ. The CDR3 consists of 17 residues. The V end lost 0 bases, the J end lost 0 bases, and 15 bases lay between the germline ends. CDR3 residues: CASSQEWGGAYSYEQYF. The CDR3 DNA follows: TGTGCCAGCAGCCAAGAGTGGGGGGGGGCTTACTCCTACGAGCAGTACTTC.

The chain couples TRBV2 to TRBJ2-3, with D hard to call. Deletions cut 7 bases from V and 1 base from J, with 9 bases between. Germline values: CDR1 SNHLY, CDR2 FYNNEI. The CDR3 totals 13 residues. The CDR3 DNA reads as TGTGCCAGCAAGGCAGGCGGCACAGATACGCAGTATTTT. As protein: CASKAGGTDTQYF.

The chain has TRBV20-1 and TRBJ2-7, with D maybe TRBD1 (5 bases). The CDR3 covers 11 residues. Germline values: CDR1 DFQATT, CDR2 SNEGSKA (reference sequence). CDR3 DNA: TGCAGCCTCCAAGGGGATTACGAGCAGTACTTC. Translating gives CSLQGDYEQYF.

The rearrangement joins TRBV27 to TRBJ2-7, with D maybe TRBD2 (6 bases). The CDR3 contains 13 residues. Trimming shortened V by 3 bases and J by 7 bases, and 13 bases separated the two germline ends. CDR1 is MNHEY, CDR2 SMNVEV, per germline (reference sequence). The CDR3 here is CASSFLQGGEQYF. The CDR3 DNA sequence: TGTGCCAGCAGTTTTCTCCAAGGAGGGGAGCAGTACTTC.

The J gene is TRBJ1-3, the V gene TRBV18; possible D gene TRBD1, 6 bases. Germline CDR1 and CDR2: KGHSH and LQKENI. The CDR3 is 15 residues long. V shed 0 bases and J shed 2 bases, with 8 bases lying between them. The CDR3 loop is CASSPPGATGNTIYF. The CDR3 region has the DNA TGTGCCAGCTCACCACCGGGGGCCACTGGAAACACCATATATTTT.

This clone was recorded a few times. The chain combines TRBV7-8 with TRBJ2-7; TRBD2 aligns across 10 bases. CDR1 and CDR2 (germline): SGHVS, FQNEAQ. The CDR3 runs to 16 residues. Trimming cost V 5 bases and J 2 bases; bases outside gene matches: 9. CDR3 coding DNA: TGTGCCAGCAGCGCCCGGACTAGCGGTCTGACCTACGAGCAGTACTTC. This gives the protein CASSARTSGLTYEQYF. Full variable domain (rest looked up from reference TRBV7-8 and TRBJ2-7): GAGVSQSPRYKVAKRGQDVALRCDPISGHVSLFWYQQALGQGPEFLTYFQNEAQLDKSGLPSDRFFAERPEGSVSTLKIQRTQQEDSAVYLCASSARTSGLTYEQYFGPGTRLTVT.

Only a few counts were recorded for this clone. This rearrangement joins TRBV28 to TRBJ1-1, with D unclear. Germline V lookup: CDR1 MDHEN, CDR2 SYDVKM. Trimming stripped 4 bases from V and 5 bases from J, with 11 bases between. This CDR3 contains 13 residues. The CDR3 nucleotides read TGTGCCAGCAGTTCGGGAATACCTACTGAAGCTTTCTTT. Amino acid sequence: CASSSGIPTEAFF.

This clone was observed a few times. The V call is TRBV18, the J call TRBJ2-6; TRBD2 matches at 10 bases. Germline V gene data show CDR1 as KGHSH and CDR2 as LQKENI. The CDR3 runs 18 residues. The ends lost 2 bases at V and 3 bases at J; junction bases unmatched: 7. CDR3 residues: CASSPFWTSGLGANVLTF. CDR3 coding DNA: TGTGCCAGCTCACCATTCTGGACTAGCGGACTTGGGGCCAACGTCCTGACTTTC.

This chain connects TRBV19 to TRBJ2-3; the match to TRBD1 covers 9 bases. The V segment lost 2 bases and the J segment 2 bases; nucleotides outside the gene matches: 2. The CDR3 sequence is 15 residues long. The germline CDR1 and CDR2 sequences are LNHDA and SQIVND (reference sequence). CDR3 in DNA: TGTGCCAGTAGTATACTACAGGGGGCCACAGATACGCAGTATTTT. Translated, it gives CASSILQGATDTQYF.

In its sample, this clone ranks as medium-sized (0.01 to 0.1%). V gene TRBV18 combines with J gene TRBJ1-1; no clear D. Germline values: CDR1 KGHSH, CDR2 LQKENI. Trimming removed 3 bases at V and 0 bases at J, with 8 bases between. The CDR3 contains 14 residues. The chain's CDR3 is CASSPGGMNTEAFF. The CDR3 bases are TGTGCCAGCTCACCCGGTGGGATGAACACTGAAGCTTTCTTT.

This chain uses TRBV9 with TRBJ2-3; a weak D match, TRBD2 (6 bases). CDR1 is SGDLS, CDR2 YYNGEE, per germline. There are 13 residues in the CDR3. The germline V and J ends were trimmed by 4 bases and 1 base, with 7 bases remaining between them. This chain's CDR3 is CASSPSGTDTQYF. In nucleotides, the CDR3 is TGTGCCAGCAGCCCTAGCGGCACAGATACGCAGTATTTT.

The sample holds a few counts of this clone. The chain links TRBV19 to TRBJ2-1, with 9 bases fitting TRBD1. Germline V gives CDR1 LNHDA, CDR2 SQIVND (reference sequence). Germline trimming cut 6 bases from V and 13 bases from J; bases unmatched to any gene: 13. The CDR3 spans 14 residues. The CDR3 reads CASSLTGTGYLQFF. CDR3 nucleotide sequence: TGTGCCAGTAGCTTAACCGGGACAGGGTATCTCCAGTTCTTC.

The gene calls are TRBV2 and TRBJ2-2, with TRBD1 matching over 8 bases. J gave up 4 bases and V 6 bases, and 4 bases lay outside the gene matches. Germline CDR1 reads SNHLY; CDR2 reads FYNNEI. The CDR3 loop spans 14 amino acids. DNA for the CDR3: TGTGCCAGCAGCCTAGGGACAGGCACCGGGGAGCTGTTTTTT. Residues: CASSLGTGTGELFF.